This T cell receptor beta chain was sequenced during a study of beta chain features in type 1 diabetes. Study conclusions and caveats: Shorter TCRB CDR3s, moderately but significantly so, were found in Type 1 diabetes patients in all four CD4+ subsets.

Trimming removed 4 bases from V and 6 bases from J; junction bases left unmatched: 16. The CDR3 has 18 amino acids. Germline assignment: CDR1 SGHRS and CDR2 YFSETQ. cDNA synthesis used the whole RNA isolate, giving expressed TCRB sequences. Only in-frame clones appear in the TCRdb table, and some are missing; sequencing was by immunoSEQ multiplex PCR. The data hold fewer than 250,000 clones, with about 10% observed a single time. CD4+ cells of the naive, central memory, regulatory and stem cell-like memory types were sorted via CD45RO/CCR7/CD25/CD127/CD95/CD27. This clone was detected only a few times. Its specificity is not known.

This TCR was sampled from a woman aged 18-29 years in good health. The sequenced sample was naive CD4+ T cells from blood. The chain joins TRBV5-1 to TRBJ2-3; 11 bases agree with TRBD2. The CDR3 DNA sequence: TGCGCCAGCAGCCTGGACCACCGACTAGCGGGAAACGTGGATACGCAGTATTTT. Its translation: CASSLDHRLAGNVDTQYF.